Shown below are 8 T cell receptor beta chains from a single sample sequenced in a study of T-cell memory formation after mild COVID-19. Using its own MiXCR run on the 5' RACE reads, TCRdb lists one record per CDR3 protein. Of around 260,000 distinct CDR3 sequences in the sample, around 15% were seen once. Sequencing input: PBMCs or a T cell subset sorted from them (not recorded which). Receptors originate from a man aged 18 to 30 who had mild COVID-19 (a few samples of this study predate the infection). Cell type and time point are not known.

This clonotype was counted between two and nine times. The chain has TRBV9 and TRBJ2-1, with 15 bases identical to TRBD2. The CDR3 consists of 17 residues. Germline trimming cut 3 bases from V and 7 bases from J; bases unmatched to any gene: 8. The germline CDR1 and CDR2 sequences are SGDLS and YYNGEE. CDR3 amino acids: CASSAERGTSGGNEQFF. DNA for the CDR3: TGTGCCAGCAGCGCCGAGCGGGGGACTAGCGGGGGGAATGAGCAGTTCTTC.

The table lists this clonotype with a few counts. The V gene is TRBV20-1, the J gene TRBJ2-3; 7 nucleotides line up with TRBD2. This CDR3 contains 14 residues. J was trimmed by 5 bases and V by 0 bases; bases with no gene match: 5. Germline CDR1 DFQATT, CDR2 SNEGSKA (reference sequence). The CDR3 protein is CSAREGLAVDTQYF. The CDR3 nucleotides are TGCAGTGCTAGAGAGGGGCTAGCGGTAGATACGCAGTATTTT.

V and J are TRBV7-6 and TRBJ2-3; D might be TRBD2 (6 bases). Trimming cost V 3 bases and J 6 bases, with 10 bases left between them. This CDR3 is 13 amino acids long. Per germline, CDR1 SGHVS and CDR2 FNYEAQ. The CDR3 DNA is TGTGCCAGCAGCTTGCGGGGTTCTGATACGCAGTATTTT. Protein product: CASSLRGSDTQYF.

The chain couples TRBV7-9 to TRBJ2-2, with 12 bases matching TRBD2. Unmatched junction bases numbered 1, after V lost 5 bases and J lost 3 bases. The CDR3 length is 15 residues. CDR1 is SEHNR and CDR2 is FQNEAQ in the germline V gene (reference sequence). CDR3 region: CASSRTSGDTGELFF. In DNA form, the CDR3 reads TGTGCCAGCAGCAGGACTAGCGGGGACACCGGGGAGCTGTTTTTT.

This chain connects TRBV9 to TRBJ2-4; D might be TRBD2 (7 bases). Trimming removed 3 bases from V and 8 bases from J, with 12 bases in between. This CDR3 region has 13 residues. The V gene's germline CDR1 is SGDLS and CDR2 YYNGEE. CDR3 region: CASSEQGGDIQYF. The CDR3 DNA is TGTGCCAGCAGCGAACAGGGAGGGGACATTCAGTACTTC.

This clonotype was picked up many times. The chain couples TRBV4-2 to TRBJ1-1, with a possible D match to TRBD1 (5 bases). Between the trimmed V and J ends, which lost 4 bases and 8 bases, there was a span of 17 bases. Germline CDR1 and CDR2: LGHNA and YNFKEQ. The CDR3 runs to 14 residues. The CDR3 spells CASSPGHPPGEAFF. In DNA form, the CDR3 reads TGTGCCAGCAGCCCCGGTCACCCGCCAGGGGAAGCTTTCTTT.

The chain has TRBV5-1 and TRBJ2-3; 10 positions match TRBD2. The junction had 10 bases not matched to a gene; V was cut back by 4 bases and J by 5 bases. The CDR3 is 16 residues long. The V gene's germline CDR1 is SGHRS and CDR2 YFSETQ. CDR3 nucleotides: TGCGCCAGCAGCCTACCCAGCGGGGGGGCAATAGATACGCAGTATTTT. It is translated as CASSLPSGGAIDTQYF.

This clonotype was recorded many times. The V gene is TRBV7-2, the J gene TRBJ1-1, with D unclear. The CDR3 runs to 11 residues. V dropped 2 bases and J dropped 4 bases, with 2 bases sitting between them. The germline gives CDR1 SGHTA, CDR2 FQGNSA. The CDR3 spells CASSLLTEAFF. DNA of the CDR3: TGTGCCAGCAGCTTACTCACTGAAGCTTTCTTT.